This TCR beta chain is drawn from a study of shared clonotypes between healthy human individuals. A note on this clone: Its cognate antigen is unknown.

Naive CD8 cells, CD45RO-negative and positively selected for CCR7, excluded terminally differentiated effector memory CD45RA+ cells. DNA at roughly 0.2 ug, 25,000 to 35,000 T cell genomes, went into sorted-subset replicate PCRs. Profiling relied on immunoSEQ multiplex PCR, and the TCRdb table lists in-frame clones only, not all of them. The table shows a few million clones, with roughly 93% occurring only once. Findings and caveats of the study: Generation probability values for non-shared clonotypes were lower than those for clonotypes shared by all four donors. What rarefaction showed was incomplete sorted-subset sequencing despite large depth.

The V end lost 3 bases, the J end lost 3 bases, and 24 bases lay between the germline ends. The germline gives CDR1 PRHDT, CDR2 FYEKMQ (reference sequence). The CDR3 totals 18 residues. This receptor was identified in a man younger than 30 in good health. Some clones in this sample may be carry-over from other donors' samples. The rearrangement uses TRBV13 and TRBJ2-7; D possibly corresponds to TRBD1 (5 bases). The source material was naive CD8+ T cells from PBMCs. The CDR3, as DNA: TGTGCCAGCAGCTTGACAAAGTCCTCACACAGGTTTTACTACGAGCAGTACTTC. Translation gives CASSLTKSSHRFYYEQYF.